This T cell receptor beta chain was observed in a study of control samples from healthy donors and cancer patients. J lost 6 bases, V lost 8 bases, and 12 bases had no gene match. Looked up from germline, CDR1 is SNHLY and CDR2 is FYNNEI. The CDR3 contains 14 residues. Assay: immunoSEQ multiplex PCR; the TCRdb copy retains only in-frame clones and omits some. The sample shows some 120,000 clones, 80% to 90% of them seen only once. The source is a man in his sixties in good health. Sample: blood. The chain is built from TRBV2 and TRBJ1-1, with 7 bases identical to TRBD1. CDR3 nucleotides: TGTGCCAGCGGTGGGATGGGACAGCTCTCTGAAGCTTTCTTT. This gives the protein CASGGMGQLSEAFF.